This TCR beta chain was captured by sequencing in a study of graft-versus-host responses after intestinal transplantation. Study summary: Each patient got anti-thymocyte globulin induction, then tacrolimus and steroids for two to four years.

Points on this clone: Its antigen remains unknown.

TCRdb's copy holds only in-frame clones and misses some; the assay was immunoSEQ multiplex PCR. The sample lists 62,000 or so clones, roughly 90% occurring once. Study results and caveats: There was an association between peak levels of circulating GvH clones and early post-transplant HvG declines. Allograft clonal ratios (graft-versus-host to host-versus-graft) were high in patients who had graft-donor T cell macrochimerism.

Trimming removed 4 bases from V and 4 bases from J; junction bases left unmatched: 9. The CDR3 runs 15 residues. Germline CDR1 SQVTM, CDR2 ANQGSEA. This clonotype was obtained from a human donor who was the organ donor for an intestinal transplant. The rearrangement links TRBV29-1 to TRBJ2-7, with TRBD1 identical over 11 bases. The sequenced sample was unstimulated CD8+ T cells sorted from spleen or lymph node cells, obtained before transplant. The CDR3 loop reads CSVVEGQGVGYEQYF. CDR3 sequence (DNA): TGCAGCGTTGTTGAGGGACAGGGGGTAGGATACGAGCAGTACTTC.